This T cell receptor beta chain was recovered during a study of patients and donors after allogeneic stem cell transplantation. From the RT-PCR reads, TCRdb called clonotypes with MiXCR, one entry per CDR3 protein. This table holds roughly 940,000 distinct CDR3 sequences, roughly 18% found once. This CDR3 comprises 15 residues. V shed 4 bases and J shed 1 base, with 12 bases lying between them. Germline V gene lookup returns CDR1 SGHTA and CDR2 FQGTGA. This TCR was sampled from a human donor who was either an allogeneic HSCT recipient or a stem cell or donor lymphocyte infusion donor (not recorded which). It is not recorded whose cells these are; they may come from a transplant donor. The chain uses TRBV7-3 and TRBJ2-3, with no clear D. Sequences were obtained from blood, either unsorted or a sorted T cell fraction (not recorded which). The CDR3 sequence is CASSSTPGGTDTQYF. CDR3 DNA: TGTGCCAGCAGCTCTACTCCTGGCGGCACAGATACGCAGTATTTT.